The TCR beta chain under discussion was sequenced for a study of OX40 agonist ivuxolimab in advanced cancers. Overall study results and limits: CD8+ T cells showed, on average, more clonal expansion than CD4+ cells.

In the case of this clone: Its antigen is not identified.

The table came from immunoSEQ multiplex PCR; TCRdb's copy has only in-frame clones and leaves some out. The sample has around 120,000 clones, 80% to 90% seen once; the top ten hold under 0.7%. This receptor was identified in an adult with an advanced solid tumor such as melanoma, head and neck, liver or kidney cancer. The sequences come from CD4+ or CD8+ T cells sorted from blood, collected in a trial of the OX40 agonist ivuxolimab.

The CDR3 DNA follows: TGTGCCAGCAGCTTGGCGGGGCAGGGTCAGCCCCAGCATTTT. Its protein product is CASSLAGQGQPQHF. The genes are TRBV7-2 and TRBJ1-5; possibly TRBD1 for D (5 bases). Looked up from germline, CDR1 is SGHTA and CDR2 is FQGNSA. The ends were cut back, 3 bases at V and 6 bases at J, with 12 bases in the middle. The CDR3 length is 14 residues.